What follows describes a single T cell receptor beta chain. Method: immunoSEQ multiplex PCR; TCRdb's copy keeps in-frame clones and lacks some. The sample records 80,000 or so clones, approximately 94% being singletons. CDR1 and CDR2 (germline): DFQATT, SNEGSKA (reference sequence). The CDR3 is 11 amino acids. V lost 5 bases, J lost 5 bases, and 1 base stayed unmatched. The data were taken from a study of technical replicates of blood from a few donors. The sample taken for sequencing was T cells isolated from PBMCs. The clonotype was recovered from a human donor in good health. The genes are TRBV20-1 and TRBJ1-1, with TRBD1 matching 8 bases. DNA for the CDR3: TGCAGTGCTCGACAGGGGACTGAAGCTTTCTTT. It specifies CSARQGTEAFF.